This T cell receptor beta chain comes out of a study of circulating CD8 cells and anti-PD-1 response in melanoma (dated by TCRdb to between 2020 and 2021). Regarding the research as a whole: Patients received nivolumab intravenously at 3 mg/kg every 2 weeks. The TCR repertoire analysis was performed on around eleven melanoma patients, comprising 7 non-responders and 4 responders. In on-treatment samples, a biotinylated anti-human IgG4 antibody was used to detect PD-1. The melanoma cohort included approximately 13 patients, of whom seven received anti-PD-1 as first-line therapy and six had previously received targeted therapy or immunotherapy. Responders were defined as patients showing complete or partial responses, and non-responders as patients showing stable or progressive disease (RECIST v1.1).

These reads were obtained on a NextSeq 500. TCR libraries were prepared from about 15 ng of total RNA with the QIAseq Immune Repertoire RNA Library Kit, Human TCR Panel. TCR libraries were sequenced on an Illumina NextSeq with a Mid Output V2 kit, using asymmetric 261x41 paired-end reads. Every TCR library was diluted to 4 to 4.5 nM, then pooled, denatured and loaded at roughly 0.91 pM. The authors' pipeline ran thus. Processing of the TCR FASTQ files took place in the QIAGEN GeneGlobe Data Analysis Center, and downstream analysis was done in R 3.5.2. To get clonality, Shannon entropy was normalized by the log of the number of unique productive sequences and the result was subtracted from one. TRA or TRB clonotypes differing in abundance between baseline and M1 were identified within each subset by Fisher exact tests at 5% FDR. Clonotypes with differential abundance were put into four groups: emerging, expanding, contracting or non-expanding/contracting. Repertoire overlap between patients was measured with Morisita's overlap index. The public reads were reprocessed in TCRdb via fastp at Q25 and MiXCR, keeping in-frame beta chains. Each CDR3 protein gets just one entry, which takes the most common genes and DNA from the rows behind it. The authors' filters were not applied to this entry. Within this sample are 200 or so distinct CDR3 sequences, with 14% of them counted one time only. The ten top clones hold over 50% of the sample.

This clonotype is regarded as large (0.1 to 1%). The clone's antigen remains unknown. No base quality values were provided; no much bigger clone lies one nucleotide off. Using a BD FACSAria II cell sorter, four subsets defined by PD-1 and/or TIGIT were sorted from live CD3+CD8+TCRalphabeta+ cells. To characterize relevance to anti-PD-1 therapy response, circulating CD8 T cells were sorted into four subsets based on PD-1 and TIGIT expression. From each sorted CD8 T-cell subset, both TCR alpha and TCR beta chains were sequenced. Peripheral blood was drawn before the first anti-PD-1 injection and after two and four injections. Ficoll gradient centrifugation was used to isolate PBMCs right away. Until use, PBMCs were cryopreserved in liquid nitrogen in RPMI containing around 20% FCS and roughly 10% DMSO. After thawing, PBMCs were stained with a viability dye and with antibodies against CD3, CD8alpha, TCRalphabeta, PD-1 and TIGIT. The RNeasy Kit was used to extract total RNA, and all samples had a RIN greater than 7.

Study-wide conclusions, independent of this receptor: Only baseline and M1 samples, drawn from a small cohort with few responders, went into the published TCR repertoire comparisons. Tumor material was not accessible, so tumor reactivity was assessed by peptide assays on expanded sorted subsets instead. Repertoires were mostly private between subsets, with fewer than 7.5% of TRB clonotypes shared at M1, and the greatest sharing occurred between DPOS and TIGIT. The cohort mixed treatment-naive and previously treated patients, which the authors noted could influence results. Diversity was greatest in the DNEG repertoire, PD-1 and DPOS had similar and higher clonality, and TIGIT repertoires had the lowest diversity. Because of limited material, replicates were generally not included when the experiments were performed.

The sequence came from a human donor with melanoma. Sequencing used CD8+ T cells from PBMCs, obtained at baseline or after one month of anti-PD-1 therapy (not recorded which).

In nucleotide form, the sequence is TGCAGCGTTGGAGCCCAAGAGACCCAGTACTTC. This sequence encodes CSVGAQETQYF. The sequence joins TRBV29-1 to TRBJ2-5, with the D gene uncertain. Including cysteine and phenylalanine, the CDR3 has 11 amino acids. Only the CDR3 part of the read is kept: 33 bases, read in frame from the first base. Reading the germline V gene gives CDR1 SQVTM and CDR2 ANQGSEA. At the junction V is shortened by 4 bases and J by 1 base, with 4 bases in between. Joined to the reference TRBV29-1 and TRBJ2-5 proteins, this CDR3 gives the full variable domain: SAVISQKPSRDICQRGTSLTIQCQVDSQVTMMFWYRQQPGQSLTLIATANQGSEATYESGFVIDKFPISRPNLTFSTLTVSNMSPEDSSIYLCSVGAQETQYFGPGTRLLVL.